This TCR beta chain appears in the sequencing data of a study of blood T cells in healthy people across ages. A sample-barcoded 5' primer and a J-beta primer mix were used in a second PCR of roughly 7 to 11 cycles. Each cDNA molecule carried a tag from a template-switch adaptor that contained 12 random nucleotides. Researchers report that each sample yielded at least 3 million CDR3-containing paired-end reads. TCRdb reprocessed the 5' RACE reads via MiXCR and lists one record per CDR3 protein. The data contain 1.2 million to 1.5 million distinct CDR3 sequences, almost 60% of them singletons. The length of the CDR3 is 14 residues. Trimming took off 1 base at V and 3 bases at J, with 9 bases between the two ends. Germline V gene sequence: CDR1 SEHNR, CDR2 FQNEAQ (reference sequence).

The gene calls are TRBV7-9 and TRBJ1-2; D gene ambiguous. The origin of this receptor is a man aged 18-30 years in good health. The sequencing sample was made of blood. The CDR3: CASSLDAGDYGYTF. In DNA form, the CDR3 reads TGTGCCAGCAGCTTAGACGCCGGGGACTATGGCTACACCTTC. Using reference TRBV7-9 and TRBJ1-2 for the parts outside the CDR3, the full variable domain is DTGVSQNPRHKITKRGQNVTFRCDPISEHNRLYWYRQTLGQGPEFLTYFQNEAQLEKSRLLSDRFSAERPKGSFSTLEIQRTEQGDSAMYLCASSLDAGDYGYTFGSGTRLTVV.